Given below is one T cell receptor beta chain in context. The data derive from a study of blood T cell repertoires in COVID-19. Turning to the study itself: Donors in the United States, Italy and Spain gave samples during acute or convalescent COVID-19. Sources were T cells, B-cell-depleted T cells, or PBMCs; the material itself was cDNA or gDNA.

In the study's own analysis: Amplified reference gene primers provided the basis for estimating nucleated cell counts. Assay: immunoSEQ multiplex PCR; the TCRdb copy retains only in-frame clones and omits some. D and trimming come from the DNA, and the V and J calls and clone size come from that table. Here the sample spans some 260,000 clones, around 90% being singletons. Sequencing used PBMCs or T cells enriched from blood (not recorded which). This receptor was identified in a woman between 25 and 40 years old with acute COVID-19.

The CDR3 loop is CASSQDVQGLNIQYF. CDR3 DNA: TGCGCCAGCAGCCAAGATGTGCAGGGTCTAAACATTCAGTACTTC. The chain employs TRBV4-1 and TRBJ2-4; TRBD1 might be the D (5 bases). The CDR3 sequence is 15 residues long. CDR1 MGHRA and CDR2 YSYEKL come from the germline V gene. Trimming removed 0 bases at V and 6 bases at J, with 12 bases between.